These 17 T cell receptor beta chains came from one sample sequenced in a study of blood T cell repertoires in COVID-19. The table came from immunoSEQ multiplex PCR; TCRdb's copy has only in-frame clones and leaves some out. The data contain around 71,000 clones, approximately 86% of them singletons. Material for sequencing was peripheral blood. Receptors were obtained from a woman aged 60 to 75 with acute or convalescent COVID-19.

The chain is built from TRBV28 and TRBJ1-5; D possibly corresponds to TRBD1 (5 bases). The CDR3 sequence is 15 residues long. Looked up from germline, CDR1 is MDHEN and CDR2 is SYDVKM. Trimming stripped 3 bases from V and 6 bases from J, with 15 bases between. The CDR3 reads CASSFRGRGSQPQHF. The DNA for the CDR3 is TGTGCCAGCAGTTTTAGGGGAAGAGGAAGTCAGCCCCAGCATTTT.

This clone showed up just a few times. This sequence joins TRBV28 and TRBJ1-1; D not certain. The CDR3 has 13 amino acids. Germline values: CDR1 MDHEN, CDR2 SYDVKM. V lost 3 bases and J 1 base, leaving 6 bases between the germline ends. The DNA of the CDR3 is TGTGCCAGCAGTTTGCCAGGGAACACTGAAGCTTTCTTT. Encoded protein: CASSLPGNTEAFF. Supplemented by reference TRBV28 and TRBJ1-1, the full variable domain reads DVKVTQSSRYLVKRTGEKVFLECVQDMDHENMFWYRQDPGLGLRLIYFSYDVKMKEKGDIPEGYSVSREKKERFSLILESASTNQTSMYLCASSLPGNTEAFFGQGTRLTVV.

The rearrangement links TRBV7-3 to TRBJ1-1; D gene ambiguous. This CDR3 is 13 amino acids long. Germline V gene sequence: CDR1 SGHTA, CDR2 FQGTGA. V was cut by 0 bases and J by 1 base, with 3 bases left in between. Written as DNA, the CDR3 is TGTGCCAGCAGCTTAACACAGAACACTGAAGCTTTCTTT. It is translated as CASSLTQNTEAFF.

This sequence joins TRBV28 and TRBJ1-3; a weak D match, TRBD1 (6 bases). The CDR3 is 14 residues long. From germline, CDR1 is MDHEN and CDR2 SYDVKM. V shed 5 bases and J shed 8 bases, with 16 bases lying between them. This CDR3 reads CASSVAGAWDTIYF. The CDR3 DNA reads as TGTGCCAGCAGTGTCGCGGGGGCGTGGGACACCATATATTTT.

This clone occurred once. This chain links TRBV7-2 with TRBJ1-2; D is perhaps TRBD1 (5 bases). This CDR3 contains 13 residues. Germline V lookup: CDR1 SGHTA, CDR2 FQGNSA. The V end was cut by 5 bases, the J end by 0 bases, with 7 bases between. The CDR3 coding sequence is TGTGCCAGCAGCGACAGCCCTAACTATGGCTACACCTTC. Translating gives CASSDSPNYGYTF.

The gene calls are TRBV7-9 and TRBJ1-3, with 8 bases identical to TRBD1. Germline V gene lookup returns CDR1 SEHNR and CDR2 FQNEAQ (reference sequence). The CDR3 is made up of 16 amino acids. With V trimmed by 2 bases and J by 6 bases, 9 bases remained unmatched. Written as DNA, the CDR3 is TGTGCCAGCAGCTTAACAGTAGGACAGGGAGCAAACACCATATATTTT. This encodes CASSLTVGQGANTIYF. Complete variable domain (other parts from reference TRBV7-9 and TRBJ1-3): DTGVSQNPRHKITKRGQNVTFRCDPISEHNRLYWYRQTLGQGPEFLTYFQNEAQLEKSRLLSDRFSAERPKGSFSTLEIQRTEQGDSAMYLCASSLTVGQGANTIYFGEGSWLTVV.

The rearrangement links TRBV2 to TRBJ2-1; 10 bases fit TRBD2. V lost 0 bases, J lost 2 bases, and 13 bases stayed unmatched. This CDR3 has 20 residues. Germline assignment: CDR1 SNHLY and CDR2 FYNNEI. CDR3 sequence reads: CASSEAGGETSGFPYNEQFF. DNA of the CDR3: TGTGCCAGCAGTGAAGCGGGGGGTGAGACTAGCGGGTTTCCCTACAATGAGCAGTTCTTC.

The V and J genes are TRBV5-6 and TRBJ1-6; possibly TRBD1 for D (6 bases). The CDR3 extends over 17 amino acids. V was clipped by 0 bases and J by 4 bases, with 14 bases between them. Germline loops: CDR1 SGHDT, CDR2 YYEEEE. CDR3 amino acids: CASSLGGPGDYNSPLHF. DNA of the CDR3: TGTGCCAGCAGCTTGGGGGGGCCAGGGGATTATAATTCACCCCTCCACTTT. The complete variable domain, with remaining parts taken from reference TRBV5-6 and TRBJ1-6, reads DAGVTQSPTHLIKTRGQQVTLRCSPKSGHDTVSWYQQALGQGPQFIFQYYEEEERQRGNFPDRFSGHQFPNYSSELNVNALLLGDSALYLCASSLGGPGDYNSPLHFGNGTRLTVT.

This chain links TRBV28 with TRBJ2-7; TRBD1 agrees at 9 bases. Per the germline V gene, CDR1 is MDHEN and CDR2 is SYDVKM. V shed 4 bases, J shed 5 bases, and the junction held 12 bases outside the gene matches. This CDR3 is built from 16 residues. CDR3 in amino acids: CASSSSGTGRPNEQYF. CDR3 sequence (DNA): TGTGCCAGCAGTTCATCCGGGACAGGGAGGCCAAACGAGCAGTACTTC.

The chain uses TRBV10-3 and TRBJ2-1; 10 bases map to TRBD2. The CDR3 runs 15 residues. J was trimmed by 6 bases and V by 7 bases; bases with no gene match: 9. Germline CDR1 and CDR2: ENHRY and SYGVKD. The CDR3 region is CAINQAGGLGNEQFF. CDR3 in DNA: TGTGCCATCAACCAAGCGGGAGGGCTTGGCAATGAGCAGTTCTTC.

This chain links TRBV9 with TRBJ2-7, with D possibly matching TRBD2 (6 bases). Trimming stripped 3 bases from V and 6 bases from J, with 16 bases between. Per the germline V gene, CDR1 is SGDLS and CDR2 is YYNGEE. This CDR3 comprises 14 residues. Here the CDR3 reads CASSGGLVESEQYF. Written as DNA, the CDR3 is TGTGCCAGCAGCGGGGGACTGGTTGAATCCGAGCAGTACTTC. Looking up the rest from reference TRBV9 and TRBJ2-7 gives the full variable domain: DSGVTQTPKHLITATGQRVTLRCSPRSGDLSVYWYQQSLDQGLQFLIQYYNGEERAKGNILERFSAQQFPDLHSELNLSSLELGDSALYFCASSGGLVESEQYFGPGTRLTVT.

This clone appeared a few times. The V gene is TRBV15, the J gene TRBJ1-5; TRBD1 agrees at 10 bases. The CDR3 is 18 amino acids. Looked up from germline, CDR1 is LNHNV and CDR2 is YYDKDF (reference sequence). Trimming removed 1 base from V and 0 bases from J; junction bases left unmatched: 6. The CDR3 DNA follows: TGTGCCACCAGCAGAGCTTCGGGACAGGGGTATAGCAATCAGCCCCAGCATTTT. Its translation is CATSRASGQGYSNQPQHF.

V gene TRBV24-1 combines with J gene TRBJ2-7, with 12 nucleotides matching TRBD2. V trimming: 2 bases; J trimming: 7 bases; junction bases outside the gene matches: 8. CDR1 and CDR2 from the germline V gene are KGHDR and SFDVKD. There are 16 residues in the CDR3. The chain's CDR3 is CATSDSSGRALGEQYF. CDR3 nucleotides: TGTGCCACCAGTGATTCTAGCGGGAGGGCCCTCGGGGAGCAGTACTTC.

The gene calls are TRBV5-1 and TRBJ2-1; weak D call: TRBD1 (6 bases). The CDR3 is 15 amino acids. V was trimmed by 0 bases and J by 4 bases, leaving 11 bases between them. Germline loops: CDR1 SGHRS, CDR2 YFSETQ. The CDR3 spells CASSLVRTEYNEQFF. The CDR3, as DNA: TGCGCCAGCAGCTTGGTTCGGACAGAATACAATGAGCAGTTCTTC.

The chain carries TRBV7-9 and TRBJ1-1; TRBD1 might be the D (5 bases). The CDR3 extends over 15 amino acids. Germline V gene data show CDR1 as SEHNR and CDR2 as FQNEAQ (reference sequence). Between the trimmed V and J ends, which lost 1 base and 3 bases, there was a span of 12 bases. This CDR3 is CASSLVLGEDTEAFF. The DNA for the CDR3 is TGTGCCAGCAGCTTAGTCCTGGGGGAGGACACTGAAGCTTTCTTT.

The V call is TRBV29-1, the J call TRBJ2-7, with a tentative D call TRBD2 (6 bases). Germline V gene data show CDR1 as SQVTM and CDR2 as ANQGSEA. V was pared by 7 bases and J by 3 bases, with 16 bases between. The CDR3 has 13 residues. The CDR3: CSAHGGFGYEQYF. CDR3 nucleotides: TGCAGCGCCCATGGGGGGTTCGGCTACGAGCAGTACTTC.

The CDR3 DNA reads as TGTGCCAGCAGCCCGGGGGAGCCGCAGCAGTATTTT. Protein sequence: CASSPGEPQQYF. The chain has TRBV12-3 or TRBV12-4 and TRBJ2-3, with a tentative D call TRBD2 (6 bases). The CDR3 is 12 residues long. V was pared by 6 bases and J by 11 bases, with 15 bases between.